Presented here are 18 T cell receptor beta chains from one specimen sequenced in a study of T cells in Graves' hyperthyroidism and ophthalmopathy. Amplification of TCR beta CDR3 regions was performed using RNA transcripts as template. The HTBI set primed first-round TCR CDR3 RT-PCR. In TCRdb, the multiplex PCR reads were re-called with MiXCR into one record per CDR3 protein. Found here are over 400,000 distinct CDR3 sequences, approximately 14% of them singletons; the top ten hold approximately 13%. The sequenced sample consisted of blood. These receptors originate from a man aged 18-30 years with Graves' ophthalmopathy.

Turning to this clonotype: One end of the junction is discordant with germline, which a read error may explain. V is TRBV7-8 and J is TRBJ2-7, with D hard to call. The CDR3 runs 12 residues. Germline CDR1 and CDR2: SGHVS and FQNEAQ. In DNA form, the CDR3 reads TGTGCCAGCAGCTTAGTAGTTTACGAGCAGCACTTC. Protein product: CASSLVVYEQHF.

This clonotype was seen many times. The rearrangement uses TRBV5-1 and TRBJ1-1; a possible D gene is TRBD1 (6 bases). This CDR3 has 18 residues. V lost 2 bases to trimming and J lost 6 bases, with 26 bases between them. Germline V lookup: CDR1 SGHRS, CDR2 YFSETQ. The CDR3 protein is CASSLWGGYGGEYAEAFF. CDR3 DNA: TGCGCCAGCAGCTTATGGGGCGGTTACGGGGGCGAATACGCTGAAGCTTTCTTT.

This clonotype has more than one count but fewer than ten. V and J are TRBV19 and TRBJ2-3; 11 bases are a match to TRBD2. V dropped 5 bases and J dropped 5; count of bases not matched to a gene: 12. Germline CDR1 reads LNHDA; CDR2 reads SQIVND (reference sequence). The CDR3 sequence is 17 residues long. This chain's CDR3 is CASSRTSNSGGEDTQYF. The CDR3 region has the DNA TGTGCCAGTAGTCGCACATCCAATAGCGGGGGGGAAGATACGCAGTATTTT. The full variable domain, with the rest looked up from reference TRBV19 and TRBJ2-3, is DGGITQSPKYLFRKEGQNVTLSCEQNLNHDAMYWYRQDPGQGLRLIYYSQIVNDFQKGDIAEGYSVSREKKESFPLTVTSAQKNPTAFYLCASSRTSNSGGEDTQYFGPGTRLTVL.

This clonotype occurred a few times. The rearrangement joins TRBV4-1 to TRBJ2-1; 9 bases line up with TRBD1. V dropped 1 base and J dropped 4; count of bases not matched to a gene: 5. There are 16 residues in the CDR3. Germline lookup yields CDR1 MGHRA and CDR2 YSYEKL. CDR3 sequence: CASSQAPGQGYNEQFF. The CDR3 region has the DNA TGCGCCAGCAGCCAAGCCCCGGGACAGGGATACAATGAGCAGTTCTTC.

Concerning this clonotype: Compared with germline, one end of the junction differs, possibly owing to a read error. This chain joins TRBV6-2 or TRBV6-3 and TRBJ1-1; perhaps TRBD1 as D (6 bases). The CDR3 contains 14 residues. Germline V gives CDR1 MNHEY, CDR2 SVGEGT. The CDR3 is CASTQNYRESAASF. DNA for the CDR3: TGTGCCAGCACACAAAACTACAGGGAGTCGGCCGCTTCCTTT.

The chain recombines TRBV5-1 with TRBJ2-3; maybe TRBD2 (5 bases). Germline loops: CDR1 SGHRS, CDR2 YFSETQ. CDR3 size: 13 residues. V lost 5 bases and J 4 bases, leaving 11 bases between the germline ends. This chain's CDR3 is CASSIDYADTQYF. In DNA form, the CDR3 reads TGCGCCAGCAGTATCGACTACGCAGATACGCAGTATTTT.

This clonotype came up a few times. The chain carries TRBV19 and TRBJ2-3; TRBD2 agrees at 13 bases. The CDR3 runs to 16 residues. V lost 3 bases, J lost 4 bases, and 4 bases stayed unmatched. Germline CDR1 LNHDA, CDR2 SQIVND (reference sequence). CDR3 coding DNA: TGTGCCAGTAGTATGCGGGGACTAGCGGGACCAGATACGCAGTATTTT. This translates into CASSMRGLAGPDTQYF.

The chain links TRBV25-1 to TRBJ1-1, with D tentatively TRBD1 (5 bases). Germline V gene lookup returns CDR1 MGHDK and CDR2 SYGVNS. The CDR3 is 16 residues long. The V and J ends lost 7 bases and 0 bases respectively, with 18 bases between them. The DNA of the CDR3 is TGTGCCAGCACTGTCCGGGGGGAATATGTGAACACTGAAGCTTTCTTT. Its translation: CASTVRGEYVNTEAFF.

This clonotype was detected only a few times. This CDR3 fails to terminate in the conserved phenylalanine or tryptophan, so it likely reflects a read error. The chain recombines TRBV12-5 with TRBJ1-1; the D is unclear. The CDR3 length is 13 residues. The germline gives CDR1 LGHNT, CDR2 FRNRAP. Trimming took off 7 bases at V and 1 base at J, with 10 bases between the two ends. The CDR3 nucleotides read TGTGCTAGTGCCCTGGGCGGGAACACTGAAGCTTTCTCT. This sequence encodes CASALGGNTEAFS.

This clonotype showed up many times. The chain has TRBV30 and TRBJ1-5, with D perhaps TRBD1 (5 bases). V lost 3 bases and J lost 2, with 8 bases in between. CDR1 and CDR2 from the germline V gene are GTSNPN and SVGIG (reference sequence). CDR3 length equals 13 residues. CDR3 protein: CAWRQGGNQPQHF. The CDR3 DNA reads TGTGCCTGGAGGCAGGGCGGCAATCAGCCCCAGCATTTT.

The chain is built from TRBV5-5 and TRBJ2-7; 7 nucleotides line up with TRBD1. There are 18 residues in the CDR3. With V trimmed by 4 bases and J by 6 bases, 22 bases remained unmatched. Per the germline V gene, CDR1 is SGHKS and CDR2 is YYEKEE (reference sequence). The CDR3 coding sequence is TGTGCCAGCAGCGAGGGGAACAGGGGTGGGTTTCCGGGGCTCGAGCAGTACTTC. Amino acid sequence: CASSEGNRGGFPGLEQYF.

This clonotype was seen at least ten times. J is TRBJ1-1 and V is TRBV11-2; possibly TRBD1 for D (6 bases). The CDR3 runs to 14 residues. Trimming pared 5 bases from V and 5 bases from J, leaving 15 bases between. Germline V lookup: CDR1 SGHAT, CDR2 FQNNGV. This CDR3 reads CASSEDQGWTEAFF. DNA for the CDR3: TGTGCCAGCAGCGAGGACCAGGGGTGGACTGAAGCTTTCTTT.

The rearrangement links TRBV7-6 to TRBJ1-5, with TRBD1 matching over 7 bases. After removal of 0 bases from V and 5 bases from J, the junction contained 4 bases not matched to a gene. CDR1 and CDR2 from the germline V gene are SGHVS and FNYEAQ. The CDR3 spans 15 residues. The chain's CDR3 is CASSLATGRDQPQHF. The CDR3 nucleotides read TGTGCCAGCAGCTTAGCGACAGGGCGTGATCAGCCCCAGCATTTT. Full variable domain (rest looked up from reference TRBV7-6 and TRBJ1-5): GAGVSQSPRYKVTKRGQDVALRCDPISGHVSLYWYRQALGQGPEFLTYFNYEAQQDKSGLPNDRFSAERPEGSISTLTIQRTEQRDSAMYRCASSLATGRDQPQHFGDGTRLSIL.

This clonotype has a count of ten or more. The V and J genes are TRBV24-1 and TRBJ2-3; TRBD2 matches at 10 bases. The CDR3 sequence is 15 residues long. Germline V lookup: CDR1 KGHDR, CDR2 SFDVKD. Trimming cost V 10 bases and J 6 bases; bases outside gene matches: 12. The CDR3 sequence is CATAKREGAADTQYF. CDR3 in DNA: TGTGCCACGGCAAAGCGGGAGGGAGCAGCGGATACGCAGTATTTT.

The table lists this clonotype with many counts. The CDR3 nucleotides read TGTGCTAGTGGTTTTTTTGTCCAGACCGAATATTTGTTTAACTATGGCTACACCTTC. It is translated as CASGFFVQTEYLFNYGYTF. The V and J genes are TRBV12-5 and TRBJ1-2, with D unclear. V lost 3 bases, J lost 1 base, and 24 bases lay in between. The CDR3 contains 19 residues. CDR1 LGHNT and CDR2 FRNRAP come from the germline V gene.

This clonotype was picked up many times. This chain connects TRBV20-1 to TRBJ2-7, with D perhaps given as TRBD1 or TRBD2 (6 bases each). V gave up 4 bases and J gave up 2 bases, with 21 bases separating them. This CDR3 has 16 residues. Germline lookup yields CDR1 DFQATT and CDR2 SNEGSKA (reference sequence). CDR3 sequence (DNA): TGCAGTGCTACCGGTGGGACTTCCCAGGGGACCTACGAGCAGTACTTC. As protein: CSATGGTSQGTYEQYF.

There are many counts of this clonotype. The chain links TRBV5-1 to TRBJ2-1; 12 bases map to TRBD2. The CDR3 is 14 residues long. J gave up 9 bases and V 3 bases, and 4 bases lay outside the gene matches. CDR1 is SGHRS, CDR2 YFSETQ, per germline. CDR3 coding DNA: TGCGCCAGCAGCTCGGGACTAGCGGGCGGTGAGCAGTTCTTC. Protein sequence: CASSSGLAGGEQFF.

This clonotype was seen repeatedly, ten times or more. This sequence joins TRBV7-2 and TRBJ1-3; D not resolved. The CDR3 contains 19 residues. Germline CDR1 is SGHTA and CDR2 is FQGNSA. Trimming took off 1 base at V and 0 bases at J, with 19 bases between the two ends. CDR3 loop: CASSLVYQTTLHSGNTIYF. CDR3 nucleotide sequence: TGTGCCAGCAGCTTAGTTTACCAGACTACTCTTCACTCTGGAAACACCATATATTTT.